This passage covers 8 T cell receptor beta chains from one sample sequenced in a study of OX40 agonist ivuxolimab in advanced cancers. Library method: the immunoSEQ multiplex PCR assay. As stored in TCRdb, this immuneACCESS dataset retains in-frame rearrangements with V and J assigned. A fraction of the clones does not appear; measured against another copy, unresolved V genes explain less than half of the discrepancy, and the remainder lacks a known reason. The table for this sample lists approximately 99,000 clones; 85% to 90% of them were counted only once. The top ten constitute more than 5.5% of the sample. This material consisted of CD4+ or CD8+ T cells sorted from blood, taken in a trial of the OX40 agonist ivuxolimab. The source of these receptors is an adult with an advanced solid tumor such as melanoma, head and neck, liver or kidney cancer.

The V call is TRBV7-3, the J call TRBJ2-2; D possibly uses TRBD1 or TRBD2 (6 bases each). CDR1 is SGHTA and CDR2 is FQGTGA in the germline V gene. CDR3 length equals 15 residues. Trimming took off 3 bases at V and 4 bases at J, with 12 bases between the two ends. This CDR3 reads CASSFTGGTTGELFF. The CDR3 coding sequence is TGTGCCAGCAGCTTCACCGGGGGCACCACCGGGGAGCTGTTTTTT.

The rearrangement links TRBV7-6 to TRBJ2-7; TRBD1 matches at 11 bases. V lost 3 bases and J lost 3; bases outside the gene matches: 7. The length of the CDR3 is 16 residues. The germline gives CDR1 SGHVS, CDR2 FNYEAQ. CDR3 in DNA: TGTGCCAGCAGCTTCGGGACAGGGGGTAGCTACTACGAGCAGTACTTC. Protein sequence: CASSFGTGGSYYEQYF.

CDR3 loop: CASSLIAGILAKNIQYF. The CDR3 DNA sequence: TGTGCCAGCAGCTTAATCGCGGGCATTCTAGCCAAAAACATTCAGTACTTC. V is TRBV7-8 and J is TRBJ2-4; TRBD2 might be the D (5 bases). With 2 bases removed from V and 0 bases from J, the gap between germline ends came to 14 bases. The length of the CDR3 is 17 residues. Per the germline V gene, CDR1 is SGHVS and CDR2 is FQNEAQ.

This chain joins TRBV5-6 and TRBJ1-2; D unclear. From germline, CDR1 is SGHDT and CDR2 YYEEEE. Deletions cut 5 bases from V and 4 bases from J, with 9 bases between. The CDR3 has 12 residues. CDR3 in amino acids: CASRLQSYGYTF. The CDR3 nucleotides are TGTGCCAGCAGGTTACAGTCCTATGGCTACACCTTC.

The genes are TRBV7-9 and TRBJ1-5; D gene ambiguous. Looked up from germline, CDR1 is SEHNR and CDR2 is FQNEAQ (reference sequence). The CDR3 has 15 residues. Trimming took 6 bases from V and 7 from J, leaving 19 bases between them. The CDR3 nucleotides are TGTGCCAGCAGTAATCTAGGGTTGGGGAAGCAGCCCCAGCATTTT. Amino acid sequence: CASSNLGLGKQPQHF.

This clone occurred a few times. CDR3 DNA sequence: TGTGCCAGCAGCACTTCACCAAATCAGCCCCAGCATTTT. This gives the protein CASSTSPNQPQHF. The chain joins TRBV7-2 to TRBJ1-5; D gene uncertain. CDR1 and CDR2 (germline): SGHTA, FQGNSA. The CDR3 sequence is 13 residues long. The ends were cut back, 5 bases at V and 4 bases at J, with 9 bases in the middle.

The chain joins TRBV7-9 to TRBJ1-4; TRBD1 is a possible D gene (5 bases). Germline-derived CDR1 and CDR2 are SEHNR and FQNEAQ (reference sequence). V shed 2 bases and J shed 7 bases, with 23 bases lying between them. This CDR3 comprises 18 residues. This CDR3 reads CASSLRGQGFTSSEKLFF. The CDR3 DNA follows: TGTGCCAGCAGCTTAAGAGGGCAGGGATTTACAAGTAGTGAAAAACTGTTTTTT.

The CDR3 sequence: CASSSLGQGVEEKLFF. CDR3 coding DNA: TGTGCCAGCAGCTCCCTGGGACAGGGAGTTGAGGAAAAACTGTTTTTT. The chain recombines TRBV5-6 with TRBJ1-4; 9 nucleotides align to TRBD1. The CDR3 contains 16 residues. The germline gives CDR1 SGHDT, CDR2 YYEEEE. V was clipped by 3 bases and J by 8 bases; unmatched bases: 11.